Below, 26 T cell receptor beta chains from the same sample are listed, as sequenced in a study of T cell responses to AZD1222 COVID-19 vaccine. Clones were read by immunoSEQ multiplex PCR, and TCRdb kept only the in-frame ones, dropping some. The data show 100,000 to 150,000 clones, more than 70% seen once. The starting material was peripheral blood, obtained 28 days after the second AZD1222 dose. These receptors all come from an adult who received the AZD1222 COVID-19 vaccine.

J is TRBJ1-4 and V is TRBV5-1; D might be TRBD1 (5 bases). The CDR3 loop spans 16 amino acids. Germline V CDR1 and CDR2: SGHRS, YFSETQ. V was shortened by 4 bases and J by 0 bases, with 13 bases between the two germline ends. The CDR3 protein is CASSLGTGATNEKLFF. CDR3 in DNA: TGCGCCAGCAGCCTCGGTACAGGCGCAACTAATGAAAAACTGTTTTTT.

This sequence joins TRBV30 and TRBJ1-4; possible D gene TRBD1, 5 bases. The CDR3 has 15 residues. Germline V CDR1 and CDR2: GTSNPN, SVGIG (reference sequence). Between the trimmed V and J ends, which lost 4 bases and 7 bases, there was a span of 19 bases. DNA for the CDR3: TGTGCCTGGAAGGCTGGGCAGGGCGGGGGTGAAAAACTGTTTTTT. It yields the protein CAWKAGQGGGEKLFF.

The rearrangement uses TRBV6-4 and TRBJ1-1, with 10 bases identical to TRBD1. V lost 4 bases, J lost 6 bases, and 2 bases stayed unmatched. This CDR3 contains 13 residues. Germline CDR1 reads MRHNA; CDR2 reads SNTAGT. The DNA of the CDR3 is TGTGCCAGCAGTGGACAGGGGGCATCTGAAGCTTTCTTT. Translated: CASSGQGASEAFF.

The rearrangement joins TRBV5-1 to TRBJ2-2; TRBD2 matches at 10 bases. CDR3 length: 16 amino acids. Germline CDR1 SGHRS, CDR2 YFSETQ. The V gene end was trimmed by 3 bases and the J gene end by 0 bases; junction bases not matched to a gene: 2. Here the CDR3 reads CASSWTSGANTGELFF. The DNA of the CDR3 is TGCGCCAGCAGCTGGACTAGCGGTGCGAACACCGGGGAGCTGTTTTTT.

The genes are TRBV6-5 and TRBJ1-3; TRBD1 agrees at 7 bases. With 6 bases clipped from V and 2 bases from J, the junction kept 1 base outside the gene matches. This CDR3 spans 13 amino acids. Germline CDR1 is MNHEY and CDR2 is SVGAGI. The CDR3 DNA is TGTGCCAGCAGAAGGGGGCCTGGAAACACCATATATTTT. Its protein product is CASRRGPGNTIYF.

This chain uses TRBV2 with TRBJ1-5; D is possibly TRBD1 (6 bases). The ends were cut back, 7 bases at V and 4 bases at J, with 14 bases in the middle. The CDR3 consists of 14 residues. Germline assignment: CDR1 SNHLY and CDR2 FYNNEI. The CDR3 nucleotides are TGTGCCAGCACGACAGGCGAGGGGAATCAGCCCCAGCATTTT. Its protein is CASTTGEGNQPQHF.

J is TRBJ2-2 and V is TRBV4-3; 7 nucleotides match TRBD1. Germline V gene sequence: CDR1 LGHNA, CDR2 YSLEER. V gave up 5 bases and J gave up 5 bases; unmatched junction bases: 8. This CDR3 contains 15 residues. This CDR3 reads CASSKRGLGTGELFF. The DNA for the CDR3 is TGCGCCAGCAGCAAAAGGGGGCTAGGAACCGGGGAGCTGTTTTTT.

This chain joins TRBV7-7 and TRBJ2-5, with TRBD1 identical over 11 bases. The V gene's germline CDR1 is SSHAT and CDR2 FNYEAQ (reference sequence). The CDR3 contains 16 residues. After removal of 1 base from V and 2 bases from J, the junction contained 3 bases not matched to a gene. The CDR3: CASSLGGQGGQETQYF. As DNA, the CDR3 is TGTGCCAGCAGCTTAGGGGGACAGGGGGGACAAGAGACCCAGTACTTC.

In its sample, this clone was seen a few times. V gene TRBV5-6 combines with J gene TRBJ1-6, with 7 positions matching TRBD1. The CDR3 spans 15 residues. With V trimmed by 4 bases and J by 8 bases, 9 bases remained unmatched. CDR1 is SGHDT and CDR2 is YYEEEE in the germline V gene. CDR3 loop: CASSLLDRDDSPLHF. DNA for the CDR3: TGTGCCAGCAGCCTCTTAGACAGGGACGATTCACCCCTCCACTTT.

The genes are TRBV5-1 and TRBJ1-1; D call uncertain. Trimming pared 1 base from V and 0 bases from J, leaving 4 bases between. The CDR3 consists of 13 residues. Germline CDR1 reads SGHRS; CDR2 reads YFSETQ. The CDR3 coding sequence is TGCGCCAGCAGCTTGTTAGTGAACACTGAAGCTTTCTTT. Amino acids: CASSLLVNTEAFF.

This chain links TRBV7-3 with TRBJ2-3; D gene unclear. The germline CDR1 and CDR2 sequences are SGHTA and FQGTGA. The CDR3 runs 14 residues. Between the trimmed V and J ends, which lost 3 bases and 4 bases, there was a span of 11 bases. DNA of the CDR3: TGTGCCAGCAGCTTGGGCCAGCCGGCAGATACGCAGTATTTT. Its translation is CASSLGQPADTQYF.

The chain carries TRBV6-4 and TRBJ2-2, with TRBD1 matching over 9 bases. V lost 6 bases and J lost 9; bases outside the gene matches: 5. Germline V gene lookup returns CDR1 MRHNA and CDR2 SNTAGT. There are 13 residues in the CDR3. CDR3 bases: TGTGCCAGCAGCGAAACAGGGGGCCGGGAGCTGTTTTTT. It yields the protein CASSETGGRELFF.

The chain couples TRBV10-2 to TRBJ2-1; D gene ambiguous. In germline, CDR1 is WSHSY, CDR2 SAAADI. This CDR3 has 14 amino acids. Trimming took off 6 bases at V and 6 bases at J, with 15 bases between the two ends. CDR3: CASRQMALSNEQFF. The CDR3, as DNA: TGCGCCAGCAGACAAATGGCCCTCTCCAATGAGCAGTTCTTC.

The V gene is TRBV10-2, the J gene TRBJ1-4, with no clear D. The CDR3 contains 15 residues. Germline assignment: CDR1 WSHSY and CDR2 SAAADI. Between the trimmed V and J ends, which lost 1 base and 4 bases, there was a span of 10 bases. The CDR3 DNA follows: TGCGCCAGCAGTGAGTTCCAGACGGTTAATGAAAAACTGTTTTTT. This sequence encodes CASSEFQTVNEKLFF.

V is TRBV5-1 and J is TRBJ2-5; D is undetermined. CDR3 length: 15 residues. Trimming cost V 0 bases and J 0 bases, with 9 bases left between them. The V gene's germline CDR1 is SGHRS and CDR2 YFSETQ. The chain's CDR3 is CASSLGGWDQETQYF. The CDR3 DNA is TGCGCCAGCAGCTTGGGTGGGTGGGACCAAGAGACCCAGTACTTC.

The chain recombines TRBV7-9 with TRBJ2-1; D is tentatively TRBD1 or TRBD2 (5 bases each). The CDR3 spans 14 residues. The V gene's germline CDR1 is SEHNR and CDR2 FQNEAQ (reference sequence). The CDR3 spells CAVPGGGSYNEQFF. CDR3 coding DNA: TGTGCTGTCCCTGGGGGTGGTTCCTACAATGAGCAGTTCTTC.

The CDR3: CASSLGEETQYF. The CDR3 bases are TGTGCCAGCAGCTTAGGTGAAGAGACCCAGTACTTC. The chain has TRBV11-3 and TRBJ2-5; no reliable D call. The CDR3 extends over 12 amino acids. From germline, CDR1 is SGHNT and CDR2 YENEEA. V lost 1 base and J lost 3, with 3 bases in between.

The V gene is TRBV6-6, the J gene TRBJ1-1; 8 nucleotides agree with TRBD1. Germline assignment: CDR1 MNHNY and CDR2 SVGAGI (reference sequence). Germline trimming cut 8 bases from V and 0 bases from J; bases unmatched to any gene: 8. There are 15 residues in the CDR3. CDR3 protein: CASGRTGIMNTEAFF. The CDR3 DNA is TGTGCCAGCGGCCGGACAGGGATTATGAACACTGAAGCTTTCTTT.

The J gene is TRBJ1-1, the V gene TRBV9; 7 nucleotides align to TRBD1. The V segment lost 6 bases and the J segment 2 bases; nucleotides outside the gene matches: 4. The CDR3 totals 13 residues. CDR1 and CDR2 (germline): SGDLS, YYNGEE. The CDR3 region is CASNRQGNTEAFF. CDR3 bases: TGTGCCAGCAACCGACAGGGTAACACTGAAGCTTTCTTT.

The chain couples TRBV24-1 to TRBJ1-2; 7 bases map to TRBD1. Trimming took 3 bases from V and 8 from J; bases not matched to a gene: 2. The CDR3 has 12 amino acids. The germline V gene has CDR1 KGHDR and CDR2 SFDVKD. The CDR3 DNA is TGTGCCACCAGTGATCGACAGGGAGGCTACACCTTC. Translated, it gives CATSDRQGGYTF.

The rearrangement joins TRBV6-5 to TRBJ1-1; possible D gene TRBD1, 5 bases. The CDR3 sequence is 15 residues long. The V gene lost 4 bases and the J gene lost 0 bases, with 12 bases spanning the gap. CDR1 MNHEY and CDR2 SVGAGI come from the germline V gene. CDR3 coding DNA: TGTGCCAGCAGTTCCCAGGGCTTCATGAACACTGAAGCTTTCTTT. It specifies CASSSQGFMNTEAFF.

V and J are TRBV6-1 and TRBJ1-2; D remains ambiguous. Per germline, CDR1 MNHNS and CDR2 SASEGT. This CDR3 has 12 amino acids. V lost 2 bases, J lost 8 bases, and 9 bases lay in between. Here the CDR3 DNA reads TGTGCCAGCAGTGAACTGGTTGGCGGCTACACCTTC. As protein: CASSELVGGYTF.

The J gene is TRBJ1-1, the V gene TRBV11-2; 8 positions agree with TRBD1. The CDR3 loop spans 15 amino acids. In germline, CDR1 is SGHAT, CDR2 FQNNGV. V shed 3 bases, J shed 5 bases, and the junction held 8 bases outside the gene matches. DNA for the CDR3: TGTGCCAGCAGCTTCCCAGGGGGCGCGGGTACTGAAGCTTTCTTT. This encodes CASSFPGGAGTEAFF.

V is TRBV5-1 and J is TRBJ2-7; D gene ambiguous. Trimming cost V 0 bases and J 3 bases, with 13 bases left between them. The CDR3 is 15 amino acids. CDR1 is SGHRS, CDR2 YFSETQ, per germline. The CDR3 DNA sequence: TGCGCCAGCAGCTTGGAGAGTGGGAACTTCTACGAGCAGTACTTC. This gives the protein CASSLESGNFYEQYF. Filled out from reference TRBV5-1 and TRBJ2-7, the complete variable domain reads KAGVTQTPRYLIKTRGQQVTLSCSPISGHRSVSWYQQTPGQGLQFLFEYFSETQRNKGNFPGRFSGRQFSNSRSEMNVSTLELGDSALYLCASSLESGNFYEQYFGPGTRLTVT.

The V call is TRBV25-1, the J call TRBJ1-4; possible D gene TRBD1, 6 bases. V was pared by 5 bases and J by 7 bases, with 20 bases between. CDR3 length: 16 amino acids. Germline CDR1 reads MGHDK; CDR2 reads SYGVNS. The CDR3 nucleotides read TGTGCCAGCAGTACGCCGACAGGCCCTAGGGGTGAAAAACTGTTTTTT. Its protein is CASSTPTGPRGEKLFF.

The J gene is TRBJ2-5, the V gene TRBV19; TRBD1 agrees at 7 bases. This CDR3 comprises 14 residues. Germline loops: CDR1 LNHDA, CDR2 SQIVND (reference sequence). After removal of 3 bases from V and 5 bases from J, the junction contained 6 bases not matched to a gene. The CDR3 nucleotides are TGTGCCAGTAGTATGATACAGGGGACGGAGACCCAGTACTTC. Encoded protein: CASSMIQGTETQYF.